This TCR beta chain was recovered during a study of T cells in Graves' hyperthyroidism and ophthalmopathy. Study observations and caveats: Researchers found most expanded thyroid clonotypes above 0.001 in blood as well.

The investigators amplified TCR beta CDR3 regions from RNA transcripts. HTBI primers drove first-round RT-PCR of the TCR CDR3. One entry per CDR3 protein results from TCRdb running MiXCR on the multiplex PCR reads. The repertoire holds about 560,000 distinct CDR3 sequences, approximately 15% seen once, with 18% in the top ten. The CDR3 has 15 amino acids. Per the germline V gene, CDR1 is SGHTA and CDR2 is FQGNSA. V dropped 0 bases and J dropped 6; count of bases not matched to a gene: 2. Over 18 months, lack of ophthalmopathy progression marked Graves' hyperthyroidism as stable. Participants, patients aged 18 to 65, had newly diagnosed hyperthyroidism with a duration under 2 months. This clonotype was found many times. Its antigen is not identified.

Sequencing was done on a sample of blood. The source is a young woman with Graves' hyperthyroidism. The V and J genes are TRBV7-2 and TRBJ1-2; TRBD1 aligns across 12 bases. The CDR3 protein is CASSLAGTGGDGYTF. The CDR3, as DNA: TGTGCCAGCAGCTTAGCGGGGACAGGGGGCGATGGCTACACCTTC.